One and the same sample provided the 15 T cell receptor beta chains below, sequenced in a study of T cell repertoires in cytomegalovirus infection. TCRdb fed the reads into MiXCR, producing one record per CDR3 protein. Of about 300,000 distinct CDR3 sequences detected, 9.6% appear once; the ten largest clones hold more than 2.5%. Sequencing was done on a sample of PBMCs. These receptor sequences come from a human donor in good health (CMV status not recorded). Some clones in this sample may be carry-over from other donors' samples.

This clonotype was recorded at least ten times. This rearrangement joins TRBV6-5 to TRBJ1-3; D is ambiguous. The V end lost 6 bases, the J end lost 2 bases, and 11 bases lay between the germline ends. In germline, CDR1 is MNHEY, CDR2 SVGAGI. The CDR3 totals 14 residues. The CDR3 loop is CASRKVDAGNTIYF. The CDR3 nucleotides are TGTGCCAGCAGAAAGGTTGACGCTGGAAACACCATATATTTT.

This clonotype was counted many times. The CDR3 DNA reads as TGTGCCATCAGAATACAGGGGGCGCGCATCAATGAGCAGTTCTTC. Its translation is CAIRIQGARINEQFF. V usage is TRBV10-3 and J usage is TRBJ2-1; TRBD1 agrees at 9 bases. The germline gives CDR1 ENHRY, CDR2 SYGVKD. This CDR3 is 15 amino acids long. V shed 6 bases and J 6 bases; nucleotides not matched to a gene: 9.

The V and J genes are TRBV6-2 or TRBV6-3 and TRBJ2-1, with 8 bases that match TRBD1. Germline V lookup: CDR1 MNHEY, CDR2 SVGEGT. This CDR3 spans 12 amino acids. V was pared by 5 bases and J by 15 bases, with 9 bases of the junction left unmatched. The CDR3 DNA follows: TGTGCCAGCAGTCAGACAGGGGCCCGAGGGTTCTTC. Encoded protein: CASSQTGARGFF.

The table lists this clonotype with many counts. The V gene is TRBV12-3 or TRBV12-4, the J gene TRBJ1-1; no definite D call. V shed 0 bases and J shed 0 bases, with 5 bases lying between them. This CDR3 contains 14 residues. The CDR3 sequence is CASSLATMNTEAFF. CDR3 DNA sequence: TGTGCCAGCAGTTTAGCGACGATGAACACTGAAGCTTTCTTT.

This clonotype was observed at least ten times. This rearrangement joins TRBV27 to TRBJ2-7; tentative D call: TRBD2 (6 bases). The V end was cut by 0 bases, the J end by 5 bases, with 11 bases between. Germline V lookup: CDR1 MNHEY, CDR2 SMNVEV (reference sequence). The CDR3 is 14 amino acids. The CDR3 region has the DNA TGTGCCAGCAGTTTATCGGGGGGTTTTCACGAGCAGTACGTC. Amino acids: CASSLSGGFHEQYV.

This clonotype was detected many times. The J gene is TRBJ2-1, the V gene TRBV7-8, with no clear D. V shed 1 base and J shed 2 bases, with 6 bases lying between them. This CDR3 has 14 residues. Germline loops: CDR1 SGHVS, CDR2 FQNEAQ. CDR3 protein: CASSLGFTYNEQFF. The CDR3 DNA is TGTGCCAGCAGCTTAGGATTCACCTACAATGAGCAGTTCTTC.

Ten or more counts support this clonotype. This chain links TRBV28 with TRBJ1-1; D gene uncertain. Between the trimmed V and J ends, which lost 5 bases and 1 base, there was a span of 20 bases. The CDR3 loop spans 17 amino acids. Germline V lookup: CDR1 MDHEN, CDR2 SYDVKM. CDR3 in amino acids: CASSAPGQVPRNTEAFF. The CDR3 coding sequence is TGTGCCAGCAGTGCACCGGGCCAGGTACCGCGGAACACTGAAGCTTTCTTT.

V usage is TRBV6-2 or TRBV6-3 and J usage is TRBJ1-2; maybe TRBD1 (5 bases). There are 14 residues in the CDR3. Trimming took off 7 bases at V and 5 bases at J, with 17 bases between the two ends. Germline CDR1 and CDR2: MNHEY and SVGEGT. DNA for the CDR3: TGTGCCAGCAAGGAGACAGAGCAGGGTTATGGCTACACCTTC. Protein sequence: CASKETEQGYGYTF.

Details on this clonotype: At one of its ends the junction is not consistent with the germline gene, which may arise from a read error. V gene TRBV5-3 combines with J gene TRBJ2-3, with a weak D call TRBD1 (5 bases). TRBV5-3 is filed as an ORF, its function uncertain. This CDR3 region has 15 residues. The DNA for the CDR3 is TGTGCCAGCAGCTTGGGGCCAACCTCCACAGATACGCAGTATTTT. Translating gives CASSLGPTSTDTQYF.

This clonotype has only a few counts. The chain's CDR3 is CASKGGLTTDTQYF. CDR3 nucleotide sequence: TGTGCCAGCAAGGGGGGGCTAACCACAGATACGCAGTATTTT. The chain links TRBV2 to TRBJ2-3, with D perhaps TRBD2 (7 bases). Trimming took off 7 bases at V and 2 bases at J, with 13 bases between the two ends. Germline assignment: CDR1 SNHLY and CDR2 FYNNEI. The CDR3 runs to 14 residues.

The chain recombines TRBV5-4 with TRBJ2-3; D possibly corresponds to TRBD2 (5 bases). There are 15 residues in the CDR3. The V gene lost 0 bases and the J gene lost 5 bases, with 13 bases spanning the gap. Germline V gives CDR1 SGHNT, CDR2 YYREEE (reference sequence). The CDR3: CASSLEVAGGDTQYF. CDR3 DNA: TGTGCCAGCAGCTTGGAGGTGGCAGGAGGAGATACGCAGTATTTT.

The chain links TRBV5-4 to TRBJ2-3; 12 nucleotides line up with TRBD2. V dropped 3 bases and J dropped 1; count of bases not matched to a gene: 9. Germline assignment: CDR1 SGHNT and CDR2 YYREEE (reference sequence). The CDR3 consists of 18 residues. CDR3 sequence reads: CASSSTSGGHVRTDTQYF. Written as DNA, the CDR3 is TGTGCCAGCAGCTCAACTAGCGGGGGGCATGTTCGCACAGATACGCAGTATTTT. The full variable domain, with the rest looked up from reference TRBV5-4 and TRBJ2-3, is ETGVTQSPTHLIKTRGQQVTLRCSSQSGHNTVSWYQQALGQGPQFIFQYYREEENGRGNFPPRFSGLQFPNYSSELNVNALELDDSALYLCASSSTSGGHVRTDTQYFGPGTRLTVL.

This clonotype was counted ten times or more. The V call is TRBV29-1, the J call TRBJ2-3; 13 nucleotides match TRBD2. This CDR3 comprises 14 residues. J gave up 5 bases and V 8 bases, and 7 bases lay outside the gene matches. Germline CDR1 SQVTM, CDR2 ANQGSEA. The CDR3, as DNA: TGCAGCTCCGAAGGGACTAGCGGGGTAGATACGCAGTATTTT. The encoded protein is CSSEGTSGVDTQYF.

In this sample, this clonotype turned up many times. The V call is TRBV29-1, the J call TRBJ2-6; D not resolved. This CDR3 spans 19 amino acids. From germline, CDR1 is SQVTM and CDR2 ANQGSEA. V was cut by 0 bases and J by 4 bases, with 22 bases left in between. This CDR3 reads CSVEDPLLSARLGANVLTF. CDR3 coding DNA: TGCAGCGTTGAAGATCCACTTTTATCGGCCCGGCTGGGGGCCAACGTCCTGACTTTC.

The sample holds many counts of this clonotype. The V and J genes are TRBV7-9 and TRBJ2-1; TRBD1 matches at 10 bases. Germline CDR1 and CDR2: SEHNR and FQNEAQ (reference sequence). The CDR3 sequence is 14 residues long. The ends lost 8 bases at V and 6 bases at J; junction bases unmatched: 7. This CDR3 is CASDRGRLGNEQFF. The CDR3 DNA sequence: TGTGCCAGCGACAGGGGGCGTTTGGGCAATGAGCAGTTCTTC.